This T cell receptor beta chain appears in the sequencing data of a study of T cells in Graves' hyperthyroidism and ophthalmopathy. RNA transcripts yielded amplified TCR beta CDR3 regions. HTBI primers were the set used in a first-round RT-PCR of the TCR CDR3. MiXCR was run by TCRdb on the multiplex PCR reads, yielding one entry per CDR3 protein. The sample carries some 800,000 distinct CDR3 sequences, around 38% recorded once. Graves' hyperthyroidism without ophthalmopathy progression within 18 months was termed stable. Exclusions: uncontrolled infection, other autoimmune disease, pregnancy, lactation. This sample holds PBMCs from roughly 10 ml fresh peripheral blood. With 3 bases removed from V and 0 bases from J, the gap between germline ends came to 12 bases. The length of the CDR3 is 15 residues. Germline V gives CDR1 DFQATT, CDR2 SNEGSKA (reference sequence).

The chain is built from TRBV20-1 and TRBJ1-5; TRBD1 might be the D (5 bases). The sequence derives from a man between 18 and 29 years old with Graves' hyperthyroidism. The sample taken for sequencing was blood. The CDR3 DNA is TGCAGTGCTAGGGGGCAGTTTGATAGCAATCAGCCCCAGCATTTT. As protein: CSARGQFDSNQPQHF.